These T cell receptor beta chains were read from a single sample in a study of CD8 T cells in Susac syndrome. MiXCR was run by TCRdb on the immunoSEQ multiplex PCR reads, yielding one entry per CDR3 protein. The sample records some 180,000 distinct CDR3 sequences, approximately 95% being singletons. Material: CD4+ T cells from PBMCs. All receptors derive from a human donor in good health. Both conserved end residues are part of each CDR3. The D gene is left open where the match is weak. Only some rows state a clone size, as once, few, many or a class for expanded clones.

d_call	clone_size	v_call	j_call	cdr3_aa	cdr3_nt
TRBD2	NA	TRBV27	TRBJ2-7	CASSLRGSVYEQYF	TGTGCCAGCAGTCTCCGCGGGAGTGTTTACGAGCAGTACTTC
TRBD1	NA	TRBV28	TRBJ2-7	CASSPQGEFRDEQYF	TGTGCCAGCAGTCCACAGGGGGAATTCCGTGACGAGCAGTACTTC
NA	NA	TRBV18	TRBJ1-1	CASSPDRIEAFF	TGTGCCAGCTCACCGGACAGAATTGAAGCTTTCTTT
NA	NA	TRBV28	TRBJ2-1	CASRRGTLWF	TGTGCCAGCAGACGAGGGACGTTGTGGTTC
NA	NA	TRBV3-1	TRBJ1-4	CASSQGTLEKLFF	TGTGCCAGCAGCCAAGGGACACTTGAAAAACTGTTTTTT
NA	NA	TRBV4-3	TRBJ2-5	CASSQEIRETQYF	TGCGCCAGCAGCCAAGAAATTCGAGAGACCCAGTACTTC
TRBD1	NA	TRBV3-1	TRBJ2-7	CASSRGDRDIREQYF	TGTGCCAGCAGCCGAGGGGACAGGGACATCCGCGAGCAGTACTTC
NA	NA	TRBV18	TRBJ2-1	CASSLDGLNNEQFF	TGTGCCAGCTCACTCGACGGGCTCAACAATGAGCAGTTCTTC
NA	NA	TRBV27	TRBJ1-1	CASDLRQNTEAFF	TGTGCCTCAGACCTACGGCAAAACACTGAAGCTTTCTTT
NA	NA	TRBV12-5	TRBJ2-7	CASGLVNGPRHF	TGTGCTAGTGGTTTGGTAAACGGGCCCCGGCACTTC
TRBD2	NA	TRBV13	TRBJ2-1	CASSFPSGSEDEQFF	TGTGCCAGCAGCTTCCCTAGCGGGAGTGAAGATGAGCAGTTCTTC
NA	NA	TRBV27	TRBJ2-3	CASSIRTPYTDTQYF	TGTGCCAGCAGTATCCGGACTCCCTACACAGATACGCAGTATTTT
TRBD1	NA	TRBV25-1	TRBJ2-3	CASRQGFAFTDTQYF	TGTGCCAGCAGACAGGGGTTTGCCTTTACAGATACGCAGTATTTT
TRBD1	NA	TRBV5-1	TRBJ1-2	CASSLRQGDGYTF	TGCGCCAGCAGCTTGCGTCAGGGGGATGGCTACACCTTC
NA	NA	TRBV29-1	TRBJ2-5	CSVEGPQDLTQYF	TGCAGCGTTGAAGGCCCACAAGACCTGACCCAGTACTTC
TRBD2	NA	TRBV3-1	TRBJ2-7	CASSGGLAGGPVEQYF	TGTGCCAGCAGCGGCGGACTAGCGGGAGGGCCCGTCGAGCAGTACTTC
NA	NA	TRBV20-1	TRBJ2-7	CSASRGDYEQYF	TGCAGTGCTAGTCGTGGGGACTACGAGCAGTACTTC
NA	NA	TRBV19	TRBJ1-1	CASRGVTEAFF	TGTGCCAGTAGGGGCGTTACTGAAGCTTTCTTT
NA	NA	TRBV7-9	TRBJ1-2	CASSPALYGYTF	TGTGCCAGCAGCCCGGCGTTATATGGCTACACCTTC
TRBD2	NA	TRBV20-1	TRBJ2-7	CSARDGSGSFAYEQYF	TGCAGTGCTAGAGATGGGAGCGGGAGCTTTGCCTACGAGCAGTACTTC
TRBD1	NA	TRBV24-1	TRBJ2-7	CATSDYRGHEQYF	TGTGCCACCAGTGATTACAGGGGACACGAGCAGTACTTC
NA	NA	TRBV15	TRBJ2-2	CATSRDDGGELFF	TGTGCCACCAGCAGAGATGACGGCGGGGAGCTGTTTTTT
NA	NA	TRBV28	TRBJ2-7	CASKTSFEQYF	TGTGCCAGCAAGACCTCGTTCGAGCAGTACTTC
TRBD2	NA	TRBV7-2	TRBJ2-3	CASSLTSGEDTQYF	TGTGCCAGCAGCTTAACTAGCGGGGAAGATACGCAGTATTTT
TRBD1	NA	TRBV3-1	TRBJ2-5	CASSTRQGRETQYF	TGTGCCAGCAGCACACGACAGGGGCGAGAGACCCAGTACTTC
TRBD1	NA	TRBV6-6	TRBJ2-3	CASASGQGTDTQYF	TGTGCCTCCGCCTCCGGACAGGGAACAGATACGCAGTATTTT
TRBD1	NA	TRBV7-3	TRBJ2-7	CASSSHGDSDEQYF	TGTGCCAGCAGCTCGCACGGGGACAGCGACGAGCAGTACTTC
TRBD2	NA	TRBV29-1	TRBJ2-7	CSVVGLARMEQYF	TGCAGCGTTGTGGGACTAGCTCGTATGGAGCAGTACTTC
NA	once	TRBV7-3	TRBJ2-7	CASRPDATAYEQYF	TGTGCCAGCAGGCCGGACGCCACCGCCTACGAGCAGTACTTC
TRBD1	NA	TRBV28	TRBJ1-2	CASSLVTGEVGYTF	TGTGCCAGCAGTTTAGTAACAGGGGAGGTTGGCTACACCTTC
NA	NA	TRBV30	TRBJ1-1	CAQRSGVGTEAFF	TGTGCTCAACGATCGGGGGTGGGCACTGAAGCTTTCTTT
TRBD1	NA	TRBV30	TRBJ2-7	CAWSVPGGRSEQYF	TGTGCCTGGAGTGTACCAGGGGGCCGATCCGAGCAGTACTTC
TRBD2	NA	TRBV15	TRBJ2-5	CATSSSYGGLETQYF	TGTGCCACCAGCAGCTCGTACGGGGGGTTGGAGACCCAGTACTTC
NA	NA	TRBV20-1	TRBJ2-7	CSAQNYEQYF	TGCAGTGCTCAAAACTACGAGCAGTACTTC
TRBD2	NA	TRBV6-2/TRBV6-3	TRBJ2-5	CASSYSAGAGETQYF	TGTGCCAGCAGTTACTCGGCGGGAGCAGGAGAGACCCAGTACTTC
TRBD1	NA	TRBV27	TRBJ2-5	CASSLAGTAETQYF	TGTGCCAGCAGTTTAGCCGGGACAGCTGAGACCCAGTACTTC
TRBD2	once	TRBV4-3	TRBJ2-3	CASSQDRLTSGNTDTQYF	TGCGCCAGCAGCCAAGATCGCCTGACTAGCGGGAACACAGATACGCAGTATTTT
NA	NA	TRBV20-1	TRBJ1-5	CSALTMGRSSNQPQHF	TGCAGTGCCCTTACGATGGGGCGTTCCAGCAATCAGCCCCAGCATTTT
TRBD1	NA	TRBV29-1	TRBJ2-3	CSALGQGISTQYF	TGCAGCGCCCTGGGACAGGGTATTAGTACGCAGTATTTT
NA	NA	TRBV28	TRBJ1-2	CASSSPGPGDTPYGYTF	TGTGCCAGCAGCTCCCCGGGGCCAGGGGATACTCCGTATGGCTACACCTTC
NA	NA	TRBV25-1	TRBJ2-7	CASSELTHEQYF	TGTGCCAGCAGTGAGTTAACCCACGAGCAGTACTTC
TRBD2	NA	TRBV30	TRBJ2-7	CALPGTSGPLLGQYF	TGTGCCCTGCCGGGGACTAGCGGGCCGCTATTGGGGCAGTACTTC